A selection of T cell receptor beta chains follows, all from one sample in a study of T cell repertoires in MIS-A myocarditis. Sequencing was performed with immunoSEQ multiplex PCR; in TCRdb, only in-frame clones are kept and a portion is missing. Here the sample spans roughly 10,000 clones, roughly 90% being singletons. The material sequenced was thoracic lymph node tissue obtained at autopsy. Receptor source: a man aged 18-30 years with fulminant myocarditis from multisystem inflammatory syndrome in adults (MIS-A) after COVID-19. Each CDR3 is given with its conserved first and last residue. The D gene is left open where the match is weak. Size is omitted from some rows. Given values are once, few, many or a class for expanded clones.

clone size	J gene	D gene	V gene	CDR3 DNA	CDR3 protein
.	TRBJ2-7	.	TRBV6-5	TGTGCCAGCAGTTTGACCGGGGGCCCTTACGAGCAGTACTTC	CASSLTGGPYEQYF
.	TRBJ2-1	TRBD2	TRBV7-6	TGTGCCAGCAGCCCCAGGCTAGCGGGCAATGAGCAGTTCTTC	CASSPRLAGNEQFF
once	TRBJ1-1	.	TRBV4-3	TGCGCCAGCAGCCAAGATCAACAAGGGGGGGACACTGAAGCTTTCTTT	CASSQDQQGGDTEAFF
once	TRBJ2-3	.	TRBV9	TGTGCCAGCAGCGCCCGAACAGATACGCAGTATTTT	CASSARTDTQYF
.	TRBJ1-2	TRBD1	TRBV3-1/TRBV3-2	TGTGCCAGCAGCCCGTATGGACAGGGGGTTGGTGGCTACACCTTC	CASSPYGQGVGGYTF
.	TRBJ2-7	TRBD1	TRBV30	TGTGCCTGGAGGCAGGGGGCAGCTAACCACGAGCAGTACTTC	CAWRQGAANHEQYF
.	TRBJ2-6	TRBD2	TRBV20-1	TGCAGTGCTAGTGGGGGGGAGGGGTCTGGGGCCAACGTCCTGACTTTC	CSASGGEGSGANVLTF
once	TRBJ1-2	.	TRBV7-9	TGTGCCAGCAGCTTAGCGTCAGGGACCCCTAACTATGGCTACACCTTC	CASSLASGTPNYGYTF
.	TRBJ1-6	.	TRBV5-4	TGTGCCAGCAGCTTTCCAGGGAATAATTCACCCCTCCACTTT	CASSFPGNNSPLHF
.	TRBJ2-2	.	TRBV24-1	TGTGCCACCAGTGGTGGGAGCACCGGGGAGCTGTTTTTT	CATSGGSTGELFF
.	TRBJ1-2	.	TRBV7-9	TGTGCCAGCAGCTTCGGGATCTATGGCTACACCTTC	CASSFGIYGYTF
few	TRBJ1-6	.	TRBV27	TGTGCCAGCAGTTTATCCCCCAATTCACCCCTCCACTTT	CASSLSPNSPLHF
.	TRBJ1-5	.	TRBV6-2/TRBV6-3	TGTGCCAGCACCCCCCGGGGGGGGCCCCAGCATTTT	CASTPRGGPQHF
.	TRBJ2-1	.	TRBV19	TGTGCCAGTAGTATTCGTGCTACTACCGAGCAGTTCTTC	CASSIRATTEQFF
.	TRBJ2-3	TRBD2	TRBV7-6	TGTGCCAGCAGCTTTGGACTAGCGGGAGAGGATAGCACAGATACGCAGTATTTT	CASSFGLAGEDSTDTQYF
.	TRBJ1-6	.	TRBV27	TGTGCCAGCAGGGGGGAACAGAGCAATTCACCCCTCCACTTT	CASRGEQSNSPLHF
once	TRBJ1-2	TRBD1	TRBV5-4	TGTGCCAGCAGCTTAGGGACAGGGAGAGGCTACACCTTC	CASSLGTGRGYTF
.	TRBJ1-2	.	TRBV4-3	TGCGCCAGCAGCCGGGGCTCGTATGGCTACACCTTC	CASSRGSYGYTF
.	TRBJ1-1	TRBD1	TRBV2	TGTGCCAGCAGTCCGGACAGGGCCGCTGAAGCTTTCTTT	CASSPDRAAEAFF
once	TRBJ2-5	TRBD1	TRBV5-1	TGCGCCAGCAGCTTGGAACAGGGGTTTGGGGTCCAAGAGACCCAGTACTTC	CASSLEQGFGVQETQYF
.	TRBJ2-2	TRBD2	TRBV25-1	TGTGCCAGCAGTGAACCTACTAGCGGGAGGGGGACCGGGGAGCTGTTTTTT	CASSEPTSGRGTGELFF
.	TRBJ1-1	.	TRBV29-1	TGCAGCGTCGAAAGGCGGAATCTGAACACTGAAGCTTTCTTT	CSVERRNLNTEAFF
.	TRBJ1-2	.	TRBV6-5	TGTGCCAGCAGGGACAGTGTAGCTAACTATGGCTACACCTTC	CASRDSVANYGYTF
.	TRBJ1-2	.	TRBV6-2/TRBV6-3	TGTGCCAGCAGTTGGGCCCGACCCCATGGCTACACCTTC	CASSWARPHGYTF
.	TRBJ1-5	.	TRBV19	TGTGCCAGTAGTATGGGGCACATCAGTGGGACTATTAGCAATCAGCCCCAGCATTTT	CASSMGHISGTISNQPQHF
.	TRBJ2-3	.	TRBV6-6	TGTGCCAGCAGTAACCCTGTCAGCACAGATACGCAGTATTTT	CASSNPVSTDTQYF
.	TRBJ1-1	.	TRBV5-5	TGTGCCAGCAGCTTAGTCACGTCCCGTTTAGAAGCTTTCTTT	CASSLVTSRLEAFF
.	TRBJ1-3	.	TRBV19	TGTGCCACCTCGCGCCCGATACCGACGAGCTCTGGAAACACCATATATTTT	CATSRPIPTSSGNTIYF
.	TRBJ2-1	.	TRBV2	TGTGCCAGCAGTGAGTCGGGGGCCTCGTACAATGAGCAGTTCTTC	CASSESGASYNEQFF
.	TRBJ2-7	.	TRBV9	TGTGCCAGCAGCGTAGCAGACAGTGTAAACTACGAGCAGTACTTC	CASSVADSVNYEQYF
.	TRBJ1-6	.	TRBV4-2	TGTGCCAGCAGCCAAGCTTACGGGGAGTGGAATTCACCCCTCCACTTT	CASSQAYGEWNSPLHF
.	TRBJ1-6	TRBD1	TRBV11-2	TGTGCCAGCGGAAAGGACAGGGACAGCTCCTATAATTCACCCCTCCACTTT	CASGKDRDSSYNSPLHF
.	TRBJ1-6	TRBD1	TRBV9	TGTGCCAGCAGCGTGGGGACAGGAGCTTCACCCCTCCACTTT	CASSVGTGASPLHF
.	TRBJ2-1	TRBD1	TRBV19	TGTGCCAGTAGCGCCCGGGACAGGAGGCCCAATGAGCAGTTCTTC	CASSARDRRPNEQFF
.	TRBJ1-2	.	TRBV7-2	TGTGCCAGCAGCCTAGGGGTGGCGGGCTATGGCTACACCTTC	CASSLGVAGYGYTF
.	TRBJ1-4	.	TRBV5-1	TGCGCCAGCAGCTTGGGGGGCCCCATGAATGAAAAACTGTTTTTT	CASSLGGPMNEKLFF
.	TRBJ1-1	.	TRBV6-2/TRBV6-3	TGTGCCAGCAGCCCTGGTGGGGTCATCCAGTGGACTGAAGCTTTCTTT	CASSPGGVIQWTEAFF
.	TRBJ1-5	.	TRBV14	TGTGCCAGCAGCCAGGGGGCCGGTCAGCCCCAGCATTTT	CASSQGAGQPQHF
once	TRBJ1-6	TRBD1	TRBV6-2/TRBV6-3	TGTGCCAGCAGTTACTCAGGGGGCGCTTCACCCCTCCACTTT	CASSYSGGASPLHF
.	TRBJ2-2	TRBD2	TRBV11-2	TGTGCCAGCAGCTTAGAGCACAACGGGAGGGCCTCGGCCGGGGAGCTGTTTTTT	CASSLEHNGRASAGELFF
.	TRBJ2-7	TRBD1	TRBV9	TGTGCCAGCTCCTATCCGGGACAGGGGACTTACGAGCAGTACTTC	CASSYPGQGTYEQYF
few	TRBJ2-7	.	TRBV7-9	TGTGCCAGCAGCCTAGGGATAGCGGCTCCCTACGAGCAGTACTTC	CASSLGIAAPYEQYF
.	TRBJ1-3	.	TRBV3-1/TRBV3-2	TGTGCCAGCAGTCAAGAAGCAGGCTTCTCTGGAAACACCATATATTTT	CASSQEAGFSGNTIYF